This passage covers 18 T cell receptor beta chains from one sample sequenced in a study of molecular identifiers for immune sequencing clone quantification. TCRdb called the PCR reads again in MiXCR, with one record for every CDR3 protein. The sample holds under 600,000 distinct CDR3 sequences, about 25% seen once. The sequencing sample was made of naive CD8+ T cells from blood, with Jurkat cell RNA spiked in. Subset of the sample: FACS-sorted CD8+CD4-CCR7+CD45RA+ naive T cells. These receptors were taken from a human donor in good health. Some libraries in this study had Jurkat cell RNA spiked in.

The chain carries TRBV7-6 and TRBJ2-3; TRBD2 might be the D (6 bases). CDR3 length: 16 amino acids. Trimming took 11 bases from V and 4 from J, leaving 25 bases between them. Germline assignment: CDR1 SGHVS and CDR2 FNYEAQ. CDR3 in DNA: TGTGCCGCCAGTTCCGTTAGGGGTCCTAGCGCAGATACGCAGTATTTT. This codes for CAASSVRGPSADTQYF.

This clonotype has a count of ten or more. The rearrangement links TRBV30 to TRBJ2-7; D is unclear. CDR1 GTSNPN and CDR2 SVGIG come from the germline V gene (reference sequence). The CDR3 runs to 14 residues. V was cut by 3 bases and J by 6 bases, with 18 bases left in between. This CDR3 is CAWSAITPESEQYF. In DNA form, the CDR3 reads TGTGCCTGGAGCGCGATTACTCCGGAATCCGAGCAGTACTTC.

This clonotype has a count of ten or more. The chain couples TRBV12-3 or TRBV12-4 to TRBJ2-1; D may be TRBD2 (6 bases). The CDR3 has 15 amino acids. Trimming shortened V by 3 bases and J by 6 bases, and 15 bases separated the two germline ends. The CDR3 reads CASSFPAGLGNEQFF. Here the CDR3 DNA reads TGTGCCAGCAGTTTCCCCGCGGGACTGGGCAATGAGCAGTTCTTC.

This clonotype showed up many times. The chain recombines TRBV12-3 or TRBV12-4 with TRBJ2-4; 9 nucleotides line up with TRBD1. J gave up 6 bases and V 6 bases, and 6 bases lay outside the gene matches. This CDR3 region has 14 residues. As DNA, the CDR3 is TGTGCCAGCAGCATGGGACAGGGCGGAAACATTCAGTACTTC. Translating gives CASSMGQGGNIQYF.

This clonotype occurred many times. This chain uses TRBV23-1 with TRBJ2-4; either TRBD1 or TRBD2 may supply D (6 bases each). TRBV23-1 is marked as an open reading frame, function uncertain. Trimming removed 3 bases at V and 0 bases at J, with 15 bases between. The length of the CDR3 is 17 residues. The CDR3 reads CASSQAGHQLAKNIQYF. CDR3 DNA sequence: TGCGCCAGCAGTCAGGCGGGACACCAACTAGCCAAAAACATTCAGTACTTC.

This clonotype was picked up many times. The V and J genes are TRBV11-2 and TRBJ2-7; no clear D. The CDR3 contains 14 residues. Looked up from germline, CDR1 is SGHAT and CDR2 is FQNNGV. Trimming took 1 base from V and 7 from J, leaving 14 bases between them. The DNA of the CDR3 is TGTGCCAGCAGCTTAGGCCTCGGCCGTTATGAGCAGTACTTC. It encodes CASSLGLGRYEQYF.

The V call is TRBV4-3, the J call TRBJ2-2; 9 bases align to TRBD2. V shed 0 bases and J 6 bases; nucleotides not matched to a gene: 8. Germline loops: CDR1 LGHNA, CDR2 YSLEER. This CDR3 has 17 amino acids. The CDR3 nucleotides are TGCGCCAGCAGCCAAGAATACCCCGGGACTAGCCCCGGGGAGCTGTTTTTT. Its protein product is CASSQEYPGTSPGELFF.

This clonotype was seen once. One end of the junction is discordant with germline, which a read error may explain. V is TRBV5-3 and J is TRBJ2-5, with D perhaps TRBD2 (5 bases). TRBV5-3 is identified as an open reading frame with a role that is uncertain. The CDR3 extends over 15 amino acids. The CDR3 DNA reads as TGTGCCAGCATCGAAACCGGGGTCTCGTCAGAGCCCCAGTACTTC. Translating it yields CASIETGVSSEPQYF.

This clonotype was observed a handful of times. The V gene is TRBV4-3, the J gene TRBJ2-7; no firm D call. Trimming removed 0 bases from V and 0 bases from J, with 9 bases in between. Germline V gene lookup returns CDR1 LGHNA and CDR2 YSLEER. The CDR3 sequence is 15 residues long. The CDR3 loop reads CASSQERQDSYEQYF. The CDR3 DNA reads TGCGCCAGCAGCCAAGAAAGGCAAGACTCCTACGAGCAGTACTTC.

This clonotype turned up a few times. This chain links TRBV27 with TRBJ2-7; 10 bases are a match to TRBD2. CDR1 is MNHEY, CDR2 SMNVEV, per germline (reference sequence). The CDR3 runs to 13 residues. V gave up 7 bases and J gave up 1 base; unmatched junction bases: 1. CDR3 DNA: TGTGCCAGCAAAGCGGGAGGGTCCTACGAGCAGTACTTC. It translates to CASKAGGSYEQYF.

This clonotype was detected a few times. The chain is built from TRBV27 and TRBJ2-1, with D maybe TRBD1 (6 bases). Trimming left V 3 bases short and J 4 bases short, with 13 bases between. Germline V gene sequence: CDR1 MNHEY, CDR2 SMNVEV (reference sequence). CDR3 length: 15 amino acids. CDR3 nucleotides: TGTGCCAGCAGTTTCATGGGGGCCGGATACAATGAGCAGTTCTTC. Translated: CASSFMGAGYNEQFF.

On this clonotype itself: A junction end diverges from the germline sequence, so it may reflect a read error. V and J are TRBV11-2 and TRBJ2-5, with 7 bases identical to TRBD1. CDR3 length: 19 amino acids. Germline V gene sequence: CDR1 SGHAT, CDR2 FQNNGV. CDR3 coding DNA: TGTGCCAGCAGCTCTTACCCCGTCTACAGGGGTTTATCCCAAGGGACCCAGTACTTC. Protein sequence: CASSSYPVYRGLSQGTQYF.

This chain connects TRBV4-1 to TRBJ2-5; 7 bases are a match to TRBD1. The trim removed 0 bases at V and 1 base at J, leaving 17 bases unmatched. From germline, CDR1 is MGHRA and CDR2 YSYEKL. CDR3 length: 20 amino acids. In DNA, the CDR3 is TGCGCCAGCAGCCAAGATTCGGCAGGGGGTTCTACGAATTTCCAAGAGACCCAGTACTTC. It encodes CASSQDSAGGSTNFQETQYF.

This clonotype has ten or more counts. This CDR3 is CASSYASGRALGEQYF. The CDR3 DNA sequence: TGCGCCAGCAGCTATGCTAGCGGGAGGGCCCTCGGGGAGCAGTACTTC. V gene TRBV5-1 combines with J gene TRBJ2-7, with 12 bases fitting TRBD2. Germline V CDR1 and CDR2: SGHRS, YFSETQ. V was pared by 3 bases and J by 7 bases, with 11 bases of the junction left unmatched. The CDR3 runs to 16 residues.

This clonotype was seen many times. The V gene is TRBV19, the J gene TRBJ2-7; a possible D gene is TRBD1 (6 bases). The V gene lost 6 bases and the J gene lost 3 bases, with 15 bases spanning the gap. The germline V gene has CDR1 LNHDA and CDR2 SQIVND (reference sequence). The CDR3 has 14 residues. CDR3 DNA: TGTGCCAGTAGGCCGGGACACCTACTCTACGAGCAGTACTTC. Amino acids: CASRPGHLLYEQYF.

This chain joins TRBV28 and TRBJ2-7, with 8 bases fitting TRBD2. CDR3 length: 13 residues. Germline CDR1 is MDHEN and CDR2 is SYDVKM. Germline trimming cut 6 bases from V and 2 bases from J; bases unmatched to any gene: 3. CDR3 DNA sequence: TGTGCCAGCAGCGGCGGGGGGACCTACGAGCAGTACTTC. It is translated as CASSGGGTYEQYF.

The chain is built from TRBV19 and TRBJ2-2; a possible D gene is TRBD1 (5 bases). Germline V gene data show CDR1 as LNHDA and CDR2 as SQIVND (reference sequence). V lost 3 bases and J lost 4, with 15 bases in between. The CDR3 runs to 16 residues. CDR3 coding DNA: TGTGCCAGTAGTATCCAGGGCAGGGTTGGCACCGGGGAGCTGTTTTTT. Its translation is CASSIQGRVGTGELFF.

This clonotype was counted many times. The chain couples TRBV2 to TRBJ2-7; TRBD1 agrees at 10 bases. After removal of 4 bases from V and 3 bases from J, the junction contained 6 bases not matched to a gene. Germline assignment: CDR1 SNHLY and CDR2 FYNNEI. The CDR3 sequence is 15 residues long. The CDR3 here is CASSATGTGVYEQYF. Written as DNA, the CDR3 is TGTGCCAGCAGTGCTACCGGGACAGGGGTCTACGAGCAGTACTTC.